Below are 16 T cell receptor beta chains sequenced from a single sample in a study of T cells in Graves' hyperthyroidism and ophthalmopathy. The CDR3 regions of TCR beta were amplified from RNA transcripts. An initial round of RT-PCR targeting the TCR CDR3 relied on the HTBI primer set. TCRdb redid the calling of the multiplex PCR reads with MiXCR, one entry per CDR3 protein. The profile shows about 640,000 distinct CDR3 sequences, around 15% of them singletons. Material: blood. The receptors stem from a woman aged 50 to 60 with Graves' ophthalmopathy.

This clonotype was seen repeatedly, ten times or more. The genes are TRBV5-1 and TRBJ2-3; tentative D call: TRBD2 (5 bases). The germline V gene encodes CDR1 SGHRS and CDR2 YFSETQ. This CDR3 has 16 residues. V gave up 0 bases and J gave up 0 bases, with 11 bases separating them. The CDR3 sequence is CASSLGRAVSTDTQYF. The CDR3 coding sequence is TGCGCCAGCAGCTTGGGTCGAGCGGTTAGCACAGATACGCAGTATTTT.

This chain connects TRBV12-3 or TRBV12-4 to TRBJ2-2; TRBD1 matches 8 bases. The trim removed 5 bases at V and 7 bases at J, leaving 6 bases unmatched. The CDR3 covers 14 residues. CDR3 coding DNA: TGTGCCAGCAGTATAACAGGGGGTAACGGGGAGCTGTTTTTT. It codes for CASSITGGNGELFF.

This clonotype showed up many times. The V gene is TRBV7-9, the J gene TRBJ2-2; 12 bases agree with TRBD2. V was clipped by 5 bases and J by 7 bases; unmatched bases: 5. Germline CDR1 and CDR2: SEHNR and FQNEAQ (reference sequence). The CDR3 consists of 15 residues. CDR3 bases: TGTGCCAGCAGCGCGACTAGCGGGAGTATCGGGGAGCTGTTTTTT. It translates to CASSATSGSIGELFF.

This clonotype was seen ten or more times. The rearrangement joins TRBV7-2 to TRBJ1-5; D possibly corresponds to TRBD1 (6 bases). The V end was cut by 1 base, the J end by 0 bases, with 16 bases between. This CDR3 is built from 18 residues. The germline gives CDR1 SGHTA, CDR2 FQGNSA. CDR3 residues: CASSLEHGWTVSNQPQHF. CDR3 DNA sequence: TGTGCCAGCAGCTTAGAACACGGTTGGACAGTTAGCAATCAGCCCCAGCATTTT.

This clonotype was picked up many times. This sequence joins TRBV18 and TRBJ2-2; TRBD1 might be the D (6 bases). Germline CDR1 KGHSH, CDR2 LQKENI. The CDR3 loop spans 14 amino acids. V gave up 7 bases and J gave up 2 bases, with 11 bases separating them. For the CDR3, the DNA is TGTGCCAGCTTGGACAGACCTAACACCGGGGAGCTGTTTTTT. Protein: CASLDRPNTGELFF. The full variable domain, completed using reference TRBV18 and TRBJ2-2, is NAGVMQNPRHLVRRRGQEARLRCSPMKGHSHVYWYRQLPEEGLKFMVYLQKENIIDESGMPKERFSAEFPKEGPSILRIQQVVRGDSAAYFCASLDRPNTGELFFGEGSRLTVL.

The rearrangement uses TRBV18 and TRBJ1-1; no firm D call. There are 13 residues in the CDR3. Germline-derived CDR1 and CDR2 are KGHSH and LQKENI. Trimming removed 5 bases from V and 4 bases from J, with 11 bases in between. CDR3 protein: CASSIWAGTEAFF. CDR3 in DNA: TGTGCCAGCTCAATTTGGGCAGGCACTGAAGCTTTCTTT.

This clonotype was observed a handful of times. The chain links TRBV2 to TRBJ2-7, with D perhaps TRBD1 (7 bases). CDR3 length equals 13 residues. Germline CDR1 and CDR2: SNHLY and FYNNEI. Trimming took 7 bases from V and 2 from J, leaving 12 bases between them. The CDR3 here is CASTGGQTYEQYF. The CDR3, as DNA: TGTGCCAGCACAGGGGGGCAGACCTACGAGCAGTACTTC.

This clonotype was seen ten or more times. The chain combines TRBV28 with TRBJ1-2; 7 bases are shared with TRBD1. The CDR3 totals 13 residues. The J segment lost 4 bases and the V segment lost 3 bases, leaving 2 bases of the junction unmatched. Looked up from germline, CDR1 is MDHEN and CDR2 is SYDVKM. CDR3 amino acids: CASSLGQTYGYTF. The CDR3 region has the DNA TGTGCCAGCAGTTTGGGACAGACCTATGGCTACACCTTC.

Many counts were recorded for this clonotype. V is TRBV6-2 or TRBV6-3 and J is TRBJ2-5; weak D call: TRBD1 (6 bases). Germline V CDR1 and CDR2: MNHEY, SVGEGT. There are 15 residues in the CDR3. Trimming stripped 6 bases from V and 4 bases from J, with 18 bases between. This CDR3 reads CASSWTANPRETQYF. The CDR3 DNA reads as TGTGCCAGCAGCTGGACAGCAAACCCTCGAGAGACCCAGTACTTC.

This clonotype turned up a few times. The chain uses TRBV27 and TRBJ2-7; D gene uncertain. Deletions cut 2 bases from V and 8 bases from J, with 16 bases between. Germline CDR1 and CDR2: MNHEY and SMNVEV (reference sequence). The CDR3 is made up of 14 amino acids. The CDR3 region has the DNA TGTGCCAGCAGTTTACCGCAGGCTAACATGCAGCAGTACTTC. Translated: CASSLPQANMQQYF.

This clonotype was seen many times. The chain uses TRBV7-3 and TRBJ2-1; weak D call: TRBD2 (5 bases). Trimming pared 0 bases from V and 0 bases from J, leaving 12 bases between. Germline V CDR1 and CDR2: SGHTA, FQGTGA. There are 17 residues in the CDR3. The CDR3 DNA follows: TGTGCCAGCAGCTTAACAGGTAGCGAGAGCTCCTACAATGAGCAGTTCTTC. Amino acids: CASSLTGSESSYNEQFF.

This clonotype has a handful of counts. The rearrangement links TRBV6-2 or TRBV6-3 to TRBJ2-7; 12 nucleotides line up with TRBD2. The germline V gene has CDR1 MNHEY and CDR2 SVGEGT. Trimming took 6 bases from V and 4 from J; bases not matched to a gene: 7. This CDR3 is 15 amino acids long. CDR3: CASRKLAGGVYEQYF. The CDR3 coding sequence is TGTGCCAGCAGAAAACTAGCGGGAGGAGTATACGAGCAGTACTTC.

This clonotype turned up a few times. The V call is TRBV2, the J call TRBJ1-3; D is unclear. The germline CDR1 and CDR2 sequences are SNHLY and FYNNEI. The CDR3 has 15 amino acids. Trimming took 6 bases from V and 0 from J, leaving 12 bases between them. The CDR3 reads CASRQSVISGNTIYF. DNA for the CDR3: TGTGCCAGCAGGCAATCAGTTATCTCTGGAAACACCATATATTTT.

This clonotype was found a few times. Just one base apart from a much larger clone, this may be a read error. The rearrangement joins TRBV28 to TRBJ1-1; D not resolved. The CDR3 is made up of 15 amino acids. Germline CDR1 reads MDHEN; CDR2 reads SYDVKM. Trimming left V 2 bases short and J 4 bases short, with 14 bases between. The CDR3 DNA sequence: TGTGCCAGCAGTTTACCGGGAACCAGGTTCACTGAAGCTTTCTTT. This sequence encodes CASSLPGTRFTEAFF. The full variable domain, rest sourced from reference TRBV28 and TRBJ1-1, is DVKVTQSSRYLVKRTGEKVFLECVQDMDHENMFWYRQDPGLGLRLIYFSYDVKMKEKGDIPEGYSVSREKKERFSLILESASTNQTSMYLCASSLPGTRFTEAFFGQGTRLTVV.

With respect to this clonotype: A much larger clone is a single base away; this may be a read error. This chain joins TRBV5-6 and TRBJ2-3; 7 bases map to TRBD1. Germline loops: CDR1 SGHDT, CDR2 YYEEEE. This CDR3 is built from 14 residues. The CDR3 DNA sequence: TGTGCCAGCAGCTGGGACAGCTGGGCAGATGCGCAGTATTTT. Translating gives CASSWDSWADAQYF.

This clonotype was seen repeatedly, ten times or more. The rearrangement uses TRBV12-3 or TRBV12-4 and TRBJ1-2; the D gene is possibly TRBD1 (6 bases). The CDR3 runs 15 residues. Trimming cost V 0 bases and J 4 bases, with 12 bases left between them. CDR3 loop: CASSLALGGGYGYTF. As DNA, the CDR3 is TGTGCCAGCAGTTTAGCGCTAGGGGGGGGCTATGGCTACACCTTC.